This entry features one T cell receptor (beta chain) sequence. Antigen: not known. Method: immunoSEQ multiplex PCR; TCRdb's copy keeps in-frame clones and lacks some. The sample has fewer than 95,000 clones, 92% seen once. The source of the sample is a study of OX40 agonist ivuxolimab in advanced cancers. Study-level background: The drug used for patients, ivuxolimab, was an agonistic anti-OX40 (CD134) antibody.

Study-level findings and limits: Fewer expanded clones were found on average in CD4+ than in CD8+ T cells. Among patients with partial responses at 0.1-3.0 mg/kg, clonal expansion was among the lowest. At 0.1 to 3.0 mg/kg and by week 6, clonal expansion occurred in CD4+ and CD8+ blood T cells.

CDR1 SQVTM and CDR2 ANQGSEA come from the germline V gene. The CDR3 extends over 12 amino acids. Trimming removed 6 bases at V and 5 bases at J, with 10 bases between. The receptor comes from an adult with an advanced solid tumor such as melanoma, head and neck, liver or kidney cancer. This chain joins TRBV29-1 and TRBJ2-2; D may be TRBD2 (5 bases). The input for sequencing was CD4+ or CD8+ T cells sorted from blood, taken in a trial of the OX40 agonist ivuxolimab. The DNA of the CDR3 is TGCAGCGTCGGGGTGGGGACCGGGGAGCTGTTTTTT. The encoded protein is CSVGVGTGELFF.